Sequencing of this T cell receptor (beta chain) was carried out in a study of molecular identifiers for immune sequencing clone quantification. TCRdb redid the calling of the PCR reads with MiXCR, one entry per CDR3 protein. Among 60,000 to 70,000 distinct CDR3 sequences, less than 20% were seen once, and the ten largest hold approximately 1.4%. The table lists this clonotype with many counts. CDR1 is MNHEY, CDR2 SMNVEV, per germline (reference sequence). This CDR3 has 13 residues. V was pared by 2 bases and J by 9 bases, with 11 bases between. This sequence originates from a human donor in good health. Some libraries in this study had Jurkat cell RNA spiked in. This chain joins TRBV27 and TRBJ2-1, with TRBD2 as a possible D gene (5 bases). The sequenced sample was naive CD8+ T cells from blood, with Jurkat cell RNA spiked in. Subset given: FACS-sorted CD8+CD4-CCR7+CD45RA+ naive T cells. The CDR3 region has the DNA TGTGCCAGCAGTTTAGGCGGGTCCGGTGAGCAGTTCTTC. Its translation: CASSLGGSGEQFF.